This T cell receptor beta chain was recovered during a study of identifying expanded T cells in peripheral blood. Sequencing was performed with immunoSEQ multiplex PCR; in TCRdb, only in-frame clones are kept and a portion is missing. The sample carries around 120,000 clones, 86% recorded once. Germline assignment: CDR1 SGHDN and CDR2 FVKESK. The CDR3 is 13 residues long. Trimming left V 6 bases short and J 4 bases short, with 12 bases between. This receptor was taken from a person aged 18-69 years in good health. The V gene is TRBV14, the J gene TRBJ1-2; D uncertain. Sequencing used blood. As DNA, the CDR3 is TGTGCCAGCAGTCTCGACGGACTCTATGGCTACACCTTC. Translated, it gives CASSLDGLYGYTF.